The 29 T cell receptor beta chains presented below share a single source sample, sequenced in a study of blood T cell repertoires in COVID-19. Assay used: immunoSEQ multiplex PCR; TCRdb lists only in-frame clones, some missing. The profile shows 340,000 or so clones, 80% to 90% of them singletons. Sequencing was done on a sample of peripheral blood. The source is a man aged 50-59 years with active or convalescent COVID-19.

This sequence joins TRBV4-2 and TRBJ1-6; TRBD1 aligns across 11 bases. The germline V gene encodes CDR1 LGHNA and CDR2 YNFKEQ. The CDR3 loop spans 17 amino acids. With V trimmed by 0 bases and J by 5 bases, 3 bases remained unmatched. The CDR3 loop is CASSQEGTGGNNSPLHF. The CDR3 coding sequence is TGTGCCAGCAGCCAAGAGGGGACAGGGGGTAATAATTCACCCCTCCACTTT.

This chain connects TRBV3-1 (or the pseudogene TRBV3-2) to TRBJ1-3; D is unclear. Germline V gives CDR1 LGHDT, CDR2 YNNKEL (reference sequence). The CDR3 consists of 14 residues. Trimming stripped 2 bases from V and 0 bases from J, with 5 bases between. The CDR3 bases are TGTGCCAGCAGCCAAACTTCCTCTGGAAACACCATATATTTT. Its translation: CASSQTSSGNTIYF.

The table lists this clone with a count of one. This CDR3 reads CASSLPLGLAADTQYF. The CDR3 DNA sequence: TGTGCCAGCAGTTTACCCTTGGGACTAGCGGCCGATACGCAGTATTTT. The gene calls are TRBV28 and TRBJ2-3, with 11 bases that match TRBD2. Germline V lookup: CDR1 MDHEN, CDR2 SYDVKM. The CDR3 is 16 residues long. V lost 2 bases, J lost 6 bases, and 7 bases stayed unmatched.

The chain carries TRBV3-1 (or the pseudogene TRBV3-2) and TRBJ2-1; 7 bases map to TRBD2. The CDR3 has 16 residues. Germline CDR1 is LGHDT and CDR2 is YNNKEL (reference sequence). The ends lost 5 bases at V and 8 bases at J; junction bases unmatched: 15. CDR3 in amino acids: CASSTTLGLVADEQFF. The CDR3, as DNA: TGTGCCAGCAGCACGACCCTTGGACTAGTCGCGGATGAGCAGTTCTTC.

The V gene is TRBV4-1, the J gene TRBJ1-2, with D unresolved. This CDR3 comprises 16 residues. Looked up from germline, CDR1 is MGHRA and CDR2 is YSYEKL. Trimming cost V 4 bases and J 4 bases, with 19 bases left between them. This chain's CDR3 is CASSPGPMEGFYGYTF. The CDR3 nucleotides read TGCGCCAGCAGCCCCGGGCCTATGGAGGGTTTCTATGGCTACACCTTC.

The chain has TRBV9 and TRBJ2-3; 12 positions agree with TRBD2. The junction had 6 bases not matched to a gene; V was cut back by 3 bases and J by 4 bases. Germline V CDR1 and CDR2: SGDLS, YYNGEE. This CDR3 has 16 amino acids. Written as DNA, the CDR3 is TGTGCCAGCAGCGCGACTAGCGGGAGACCTCCAGATACGCAGTATTTT. Protein sequence: CASSATSGRPPDTQYF.

CDR3 coding DNA: TGTGCCAGCTCACCCGACAGGGGGCGGGATGGCTACACCTTC. Residues: CASSPDRGRDGYTF. V gene TRBV18 combines with J gene TRBJ1-2; 10 bases fit TRBD1. Germline V CDR1 and CDR2: KGHSH, LQKENI. Losses at the gene ends were 3 bases for V and 6 bases for J; bases not matched to a gene: 4. This CDR3 has 14 amino acids.

This rearrangement joins TRBV24-1 to TRBJ1-2; TRBD1 aligns across 9 bases. Germline trimming cut 5 bases from V and 6 bases from J; bases unmatched to any gene: 3. The CDR3 consists of 13 residues. Germline-derived CDR1 and CDR2 are KGHDR and SFDVKD. CDR3: CATSVTGGNGYTF. The DNA for the CDR3 is TGTGCCACCAGTGTGACAGGGGGGAATGGCTACACCTTC.

The CDR3 DNA reads TGTGCCAGTAACCAGGGAATAACTGGAGAGACCCAGTACTTC. Translation: CASNQGITGETQYF. V gene TRBV19 combines with J gene TRBJ2-5; D possibly corresponds to TRBD1 (5 bases). Trimming left V 7 bases short and J 4 bases short, with 16 bases between. The length of the CDR3 is 14 residues. Per the germline V gene, CDR1 is LNHDA and CDR2 is SQIVND (reference sequence).

The chain employs TRBV5-1 and TRBJ1-1; D might be TRBD1 (6 bases). The CDR3 is 12 residues long. V gave up 0 bases and J gave up 12 bases, with 12 bases separating them. The germline CDR1 and CDR2 sequences are SGHRS and YFSETQ. CDR3: CASSLDKGDTFF. CDR3 sequence (DNA): TGCGCCAGCAGCTTGGACAAGGGGGATACTTTCTTT.

V is TRBV5-1 and J is TRBJ2-7, with D tentatively TRBD2 (6 bases). Between the trimmed V and J ends, which lost 7 bases and 1 base, there was a span of 21 bases. Germline V gene sequence: CDR1 SGHRS, CDR2 YFSETQ. This CDR3 contains 16 residues. The CDR3 protein is CASGGWTVPGSYEQYF. CDR3 bases: TGCGCCAGCGGGGGGTGGACTGTCCCAGGGTCCTACGAGCAGTACTTC.

This clone was seen only once. The chain employs TRBV28 and TRBJ2-5; TRBD2 aligns across 10 bases. From germline, CDR1 is MDHEN and CDR2 SYDVKM. The CDR3 consists of 17 residues. J gave up 2 bases and V 3 bases, and 9 bases lay outside the gene matches. CDR3 DNA sequence: TGTGCCAGCAGTTTGTCAATAGCGGGAGGACGACAAGAGACCCAGTACTTC. Translation: CASSLSIAGGRQETQYF. Complete variable domain (other parts from reference TRBV28 and TRBJ2-5): DVKVTQSSRYLVKRTGEKVFLECVQDMDHENMFWYRQDPGLGLRLIYFSYDVKMKEKGDIPEGYSVSREKKERFSLILESASTNQTSMYLCASSLSIAGGRQETQYFGPGTRLLVL.

The V call is TRBV4-1, the J call TRBJ1-2; no reliable D call. Germline values: CDR1 MGHRA, CDR2 YSYEKL. The CDR3 loop spans 16 amino acids. The V gene lost 1 base and the J gene lost 4 bases, with 16 bases spanning the gap. The CDR3 DNA reads as TGCGCCAGCAGCCAAGTTGCGACGTCGGCAGGCTATGGCTACACCTTC. It codes for CASSQVATSAGYGYTF.

V usage is TRBV27 and J usage is TRBJ2-7; D is possibly TRBD1 (5 bases). Germline V lookup: CDR1 MNHEY, CDR2 SMNVEV (reference sequence). The ends were cut back, 3 bases at V and 6 bases at J, with 15 bases in the middle. This CDR3 has 14 amino acids. DNA for the CDR3: TGTGCCAGCAGTTTGGGGCAGGGATGGGGCGAGCAGTACTTC. As protein: CASSLGQGWGEQYF.

The chain joins TRBV2 to TRBJ1-2; a possible D gene is TRBD1 (5 bases). Germline V gene lookup returns CDR1 SNHLY and CDR2 FYNNEI. CDR3 length: 12 amino acids. Deletions cut 1 base from V and 6 bases from J, with 6 bases between. CDR3 in amino acids: CASSEDRHGYTF. The CDR3 coding sequence is TGTGCCAGCAGTGAAGACAGGCATGGCTACACCTTC.

This chain connects TRBV7-9 to TRBJ1-2; 11 bases are a match to TRBD1. V gave up 5 bases and J gave up 7 bases; unmatched junction bases: 9. This CDR3 has 15 residues. Germline CDR1 SEHNR, CDR2 FQNEAQ (reference sequence). The CDR3 nucleotides are TGTGCCAGCAGCCGGCCCGGGACAGGGGGTGGTGGCTACACCTTC. The encoded protein is CASSRPGTGGGGYTF.

The chain employs TRBV7-9 and TRBJ1-1; D is perhaps TRBD1 (6 bases). V was clipped by 5 bases and J by 6 bases, with 13 bases between them. CDR1 is SEHNR, CDR2 FQNEAQ, per germline (reference sequence). This CDR3 has 13 residues. As DNA, the CDR3 is TGTGCCAGCAGCCGAGGACAGATCGCTGAAGCTTTCTTT. This gives the protein CASSRGQIAEAFF.

This clone was recorded once. The chain recombines TRBV28 with TRBJ2-7; D may be TRBD1 (5 bases). V was trimmed by 5 bases and J by 2 bases, leaving 10 bases between them. The CDR3 sequence is 13 residues long. Germline V lookup: CDR1 MDHEN, CDR2 SYDVKM. The CDR3 here is CASSQGSPYEQYF. As DNA, the CDR3 is TGTGCCAGCAGTCAGGGTTCGCCCTACGAGCAGTACTTC.

The chain joins TRBV9 to TRBJ2-5; 8 bases match TRBD2. Unmatched junction bases numbered 12, after V lost 4 bases and J lost 4 bases. Germline V lookup: CDR1 SGDLS, CDR2 YYNGEE. This CDR3 has 16 residues. The chain's CDR3 is CASSPRTGTRLETQYF. The CDR3 DNA sequence: TGTGCCAGCAGCCCGCGAACCGGGACTAGACTAGAGACCCAGTACTTC. Combining the CDR3 with reference TRBV9 and TRBJ2-5 gives the whole variable domain DSGVTQTPKHLITATGQRVTLRCSPRSGDLSVYWYQQSLDQGLQFLIQYYNGEERAKGNILERFSAQQFPDLHSELNLSSLELGDSALYFCASSPRTGTRLETQYFGPGTRLLVL.

The chain has TRBV7-3 and TRBJ2-1, with 14 bases lining up with TRBD2. V was clipped by 1 base and J by 9 bases; unmatched bases: 8. The CDR3 consists of 17 residues. Per the germline V gene, CDR1 is SGHTA and CDR2 is FQGTGA. CDR3 coding DNA: TGTGCCAGCAGCTTAATAGGGACTAGCGGGAGCCGGGGTGAGCAGTTCTTC. Its protein product is CASSLIGTSGSRGEQFF.

The chain uses TRBV28 and TRBJ1-2; a weak D match, TRBD1 (5 bases). CDR1 is MDHEN and CDR2 is SYDVKM in the germline V gene. The CDR3 totals 15 residues. The germline V and J ends were trimmed by 5 bases and 2 bases, with 15 bases remaining between them. The CDR3 nucleotides are TGTGCCAGCAGTGTCGGGGGGGTCGACAACTATGGCTACACCTTC. It is translated as CASSVGGVDNYGYTF.

The rearrangement uses TRBV7-8 and TRBJ2-1, with a possible D match to TRBD1 (6 bases). V was trimmed by 1 base and J by 4 bases, leaving 17 bases between them. CDR1 SGHVS and CDR2 FQNEAQ come from the germline V gene. CDR3 length: 17 amino acids. CDR3 sequence: CASSLDSAGTYYNEQFF. DNA of the CDR3: TGTGCCAGCAGCTTAGATTCTGCTGGGACATATTACAATGAGCAGTTCTTC.

The V gene is TRBV27, the J gene TRBJ2-4; perhaps TRBD1 as D (6 bases). The CDR3 spans 15 residues. CDR1 and CDR2 from the germline V gene are MNHEY and SMNVEV (reference sequence). Trimming left V 4 bases short and J 1 base short, with 11 bases between. The CDR3 bases are TGTGCCAGCAGTTCGGTGGGGGCGGCCAAAAACATTCAGTACTTC. Its protein is CASSSVGAAKNIQYF.

Note on this clone: This sample includes further DNA sequences coding for the same CDR3. This chain connects TRBV18 to TRBJ2-2; the D gene is possibly TRBD2 (6 bases). This CDR3 is 14 amino acids long. V was pared by 2 bases and J by 6 bases, with 10 bases between. CDR1 and CDR2 (germline): KGHSH, LQKENI. CDR3: CASSPGAGPGELFF. The CDR3 DNA sequence: TGTGCCAGCTCACCAGGGGCGGGACCCGGGGAGCTGTTTTTT.

This sequence joins TRBV19 and TRBJ1-5, with D unresolved. The germline V gene encodes CDR1 LNHDA and CDR2 SQIVND (reference sequence). The V gene lost 7 bases and the J gene lost 0 bases, with 10 bases spanning the gap. CDR3 length: 14 amino acids. CDR3 protein: CASNWPYSNQPQHF. Written as DNA, the CDR3 is TGTGCCAGTAATTGGCCTTATAGCAATCAGCCCCAGCATTTT.

This clone was seen just once. This chain uses TRBV3-1 (or the pseudogene TRBV3-2) with TRBJ2-3; no reliable D call. Germline V gene data show CDR1 as LGHDT and CDR2 as YNNKEL (reference sequence). CDR3 length equals 12 residues. Deletions cut 2 bases from V and 7 bases from J, with 7 bases between. CDR3 in DNA: TGTGCCAGCAGCCAACCAGGATATACGCAGTATTTT. Translated: CASSQPGYTQYF.

The rearrangement uses TRBV5-8 and TRBJ2-7; weak D call: TRBD1 (5 bases). Trimming stripped 0 bases from V and 7 bases from J, with 17 bases between. Germline assignment: CDR1 SGHTS and CDR2 YDEGEE. The CDR3 loop spans 15 amino acids. CDR3 nucleotide sequence: TGTGCCAGCAGCTTGGAAGGGGCAGGGATCCGGGAGCAGTACTTC. This sequence encodes CASSLEGAGIREQYF. The full variable domain, rest sourced from reference TRBV5-8 and TRBJ2-7, is EAGVTQSPTHLIKTRGQQATLRCSPISGHTSVYWYQQALGLGLQFLLWYDEGEERNRGNFPPRFSGRQFPNYSSELNVNALELEDSALYLCASSLEGAGIREQYFGPGTRLTVT.

The chain combines TRBV6-5 with TRBJ2-7; TRBD2 matches 9 bases. The germline V gene has CDR1 MNHEY and CDR2 SVGAGI. The V segment lost 7 bases and the J segment 3 bases; nucleotides outside the gene matches: 4. The CDR3 length is 13 residues. CDR3 in amino acids: CASTLTSGYEQYF. As DNA, the CDR3 is TGTGCCAGCACCTTGACTAGCGGCTACGAGCAGTACTTC.

The chain employs TRBV27 and TRBJ2-3; 11 positions match TRBD2. Germline CDR1 is MNHEY and CDR2 is SMNVEV (reference sequence). Germline trimming cut 5 bases from V and 3 bases from J; bases unmatched to any gene: 1. This CDR3 region has 14 residues. CDR3 amino acids: CASSGTSGTDTQYF. The CDR3 nucleotides are TGTGCCAGCAGTGGGACTAGCGGAACAGATACGCAGTATTTT.